This TCR beta chain comes out of a study of CD8+ T cells in alopecia areata (dated by TCRdb to 2017 to 2018). With regard to the full study: Treated patients were enrolled in an open-label pilot trial of oral tofacitinib, 5 to 10 mg twice daily, for moderate-to-severe alopecia areata. Tofacitinib was given for 6 to 18 months, followed by 6 months of follow-up off drug to assess delayed response and recurrence. Disease severity in treated patients was measured with the SALT score, which quantifies the percentage of affected scalp surface area. The study used high-throughput TCRbeta sequencing to examine T cell clonal expansion in alopecia areata, in both the C3H/HeJ mouse model and human patients. Scalp tissue and sorted CD4+ and CD8+ peripheral blood T cells from patchy and totalis/universalis alopecia areata patients and from healthy controls were covered by human TCRbeta sequencing. Biopsies were taken from tofacitinib-treated patients at baseline and again at 4 and 24 weeks into treatment, and several of those patients also had a later scalp biopsy. Scalp clonality was compared among normal scalp (n=4), patchy alopecia areata scalp (n=8), and alopecia totalis/universalis scalp (n=8). RNA came from the PAXgene miRNA kit for fixed scalp, the miRNeasy kit for PBMCs, and the RNeasy kit for mouse skin. TCRbeta CDR3 regions were amplified by immunoSEQ multiplex PCR using 35 Vbeta forward and 13 Jbeta reverse primers.

Overall results and qualifications from the work: Compared with normal scalp, lesional scalp had higher clonality and more expanded CD8+ clones, particularly in alopecia totalis/universalis, a pattern that suggests antigenic drive. Tofacitinib significantly decreased scalp clonality and the number of expanded CD8+ clones among the top 100 scalp clones. During tofacitinib treatment, many expanded lesional clones stuck around in both scalp and blood, and this persistence may partly explain why relapse happens after treatment is stopped. Because the treated cohort was small and had just a single nonresponder, larger studies are needed to establish links between baseline CD8+ expansion and response. Unlike mouse skin, which is dominated by gammadelta T cells, normal human skin has resident alphabeta T cells that are also sequenced, and this complicates analysis of the scalp TCR repertoire. Shared TCR sequences between patients were less evident than in mice, which may be partly attributable to HLA diversity in the patient population.

Libraries came from the immunoSEQ multiplex PCR assay. For TCR sequencing, RNA was extracted from every sample and reverse transcribed into cDNA to serve as template. SuperScript III was used for first-strand cDNA synthesis, primed with a 2:1 mix of oligo-dT and random hexamers. A synthetic immune receptor repertoire was used to assess amplification bias, and residual bias was removed computationally. The authors' pipeline ran thus. Raw reads were preprocessed to remove errors, and CDR3 was defined according to IMGT conventions as the region from the conserved cysteine to phenylalanine. Clonality was calculated as 1 minus Shannon entropy normalized by log2 of the number of productive unique TCRs. Whether each scalp clone was CD4 or CD8 was inferred by checking scalp TCRbeta sequences against the CD4 and CD8 repertoires from sorted blood. As stored in TCRdb, this immuneACCESS dataset retains in-frame rearrangements with V and J assigned. A fraction of the clones does not appear; measured against another copy, unresolved V genes explain less than half of the discrepancy, and the remainder lacks a known reason. The DNA gave D and trimming, while V, J and clone size come from that table. The sample table lists 150,000 to 200,000 clones, approximately 67% of them with a count of one. About 1.3% of the sample comes from the top ten.

Deletion took 1 base off V and 6 bases off J, with a span of 5 bases between the germline ends. From cysteine to phenylalanine, the CDR3 is 12 amino acids long. Only the CDR3 DNA stays, 36 bases, in frame from base 1. CDR1 and CDR2 were assigned from the germline V gene as SGHDN and FVKESK. What this sample's treatment or condition label stands for: oral pan-JAK inhibitor, 5-10 mg twice daily. Peripheral blood and lesional scalp punch biopsies were obtained from patients with alopecia areata. PBMCs were isolated by density centrifugation and stained for CD3, CD4 and CD8, and CD4+ and CD8+ T cells were sorted on a FACSAria. About this clone: Its specific antigen is unknown. Per-base qualities were not stored, and no clone one base away is much larger.

The receptor was isolated from a human donor with alopecia areata. The chain links TRBV14 with TRBJ2-3; the D gene assignment is ambiguous. Sequencing used CD4+ T cells sorted from blood, obtained between weeks 47 and 50, from a patient treated with tofacitinib. Read as DNA, the sequence is TGTGCCAGCAGCCAAGTCTTGGATACGCAGTATTTT. It translates to CASSQVLDTQYF.